The rows below give T cell receptor beta chains drawn from one sample of a study of blood T cell repertoires in COVID-19. Measured with immunoSEQ multiplex PCR; TCRdb has only the in-frame clones, and not every one. The sample includes hundreds of thousands of clones, about 91% of them seen just once. Sequences were obtained from peripheral blood. The receptor set was obtained from a woman between 25 and 40 years old with COVID-19, enrolled during active disease. CDR3s include the opening cysteine and the closing phenylalanine or tryptophan. Each record gives: D gene, clone size, V gene, J gene, CDR3 protein, CDR3 DNA. The D gene is left open where the match is weak. A row's size may be missing; if present it is once, few, many or a size class.

-	-	TRBV7-2	TRBJ2-3	CASSLASAITDTQYF	TGTGCCAGCAGCTTAGCTAGCGCTATCACAGATACGCAGTATTTT
TRBD1	-	TRBV28	TRBJ2-3	CASSASDRETDTQYF	TGTGCCAGCAGTGCGTCCGACAGGGAAACAGATACGCAGTATTTT
-	-	TRBV6-6	TRBJ1-1	CASSYEGTPLNTEAFF	TGTGCCAGCAGTTACGAAGGGACTCCCTTGAACACTGAAGCTTTCTTT
-	-	TRBV7-9	TRBJ2-1	CASSLAWGQLDEQFF	TGTGCCAGCAGCTTAGCTTGGGGGCAGCTGGATGAGCAGTTCTTC
TRBD1	-	TRBV3-1/TRBV3-2	TRBJ1-2	CASSQDASGGHYGYTF	TGTGCCAGCAGCCAAGATGCGTCAGGGGGCCACTATGGCTACACCTTC
TRBD1	-	TRBV4-3	TRBJ1-1	CASSQEDRAGTEAFF	TGCGCCAGCAGCCAAGAGGACAGGGCTGGCACTGAAGCTTTCTTT
-	once	TRBV24-1	TRBJ2-5	CATSDWGRGGELETQYF	TGTGCCACCAGTGATTGGGGCCGAGGGGGGGAGTTGGAGACCCAGTACTTC
-	-	TRBV7-6	TRBJ2-3	CASSLIPGTDTQYF	TGTGCCAGCAGCTTAATCCCAGGCACAGATACGCAGTATTTT
TRBD1	-	TRBV19	TRBJ1-2	CASSGQGTNHGYTF	TGTGCCAGTAGTGGACAGGGAACCAATCATGGCTACACCTTC
TRBD1	-	TRBV6-5	TRBJ2-3	CASRSRDSRTDTQYF	TGTGCCAGCAGATCCCGGGACAGCCGCACAGATACGCAGTATTTT
TRBD2	-	TRBV6-2/TRBV6-3	TRBJ2-1	CASSSIPGLAEGINEQFF	TGTGCCAGCAGTTCCATCCCGGGACTAGCGGAGGGCATCAATGAGCAGTTCTTC
-	-	TRBV19	TRBJ1-6	CASSPGPRGGPLHF	TGTGCCAGTAGTCCGGGACCTAGGGGAGGACCCCTCCACTTT
-	-	TRBV9	TRBJ2-4	CASSPRQHKNIQYF	TGTGCCAGCAGCCCCCGACAACACAAAAACATTCAGTACTTC
-	-	TRBV5-5	TRBJ2-7	CASSLELGARYEQYF	TGTGCCAGCAGCTTGGAGTTGGGGGCGCGTTACGAGCAGTACTTC
TRBD2	-	TRBV4-3	TRBJ2-3	CASSHPSISAGTTDTQYF	TGCGCCAGCAGCCATCCCTCGATTTCAGCGGGAACCACAGATACGCAGTATTTT
-	-	TRBV20-1	TRBJ1-2	CSASTTQGRHGYTF	TGCAGTGCTAGTACAACGCAGGGAAGGCATGGCTACACCTTC
-	-	TRBV19	TRBJ1-5	CASSIAFRPGQPQHF	TGTGCCAGTAGTATCGCTTTTCGTCCCGGGCAGCCCCAGCATTTT
-	-	TRBV12-5	TRBJ2-3	CASGLIPGVADTQYF	TGTGCTAGTGGTTTGATTCCGGGAGTGGCAGATACGCAGTATTTT
-	-	TRBV4-1	TRBJ2-1	CASSQESRGAQFF	TGCGCCAGCAGCCAAGAATCCAGGGGGGCGCAGTTCTTC
-	-	TRBV5-1	TRBJ1-6	CASSSESSYNSPLHF	TGCGCCAGCAGCTCGGAGAGCTCCTATAATTCACCCCTCCACTTT
-	-	TRBV5-8	TRBJ2-5	CASSLDRGAGEETQYF	TGTGCCAGCAGCTTGGATAGGGGCGCTGGGGAAGAGACCCAGTACTTC
TRBD1	-	TRBV7-9	TRBJ1-2	CASSQGDRDNYGYTF	TGTGCCAGCAGCCAAGGGGACAGGGATAACTATGGCTACACCTTC
-	-	TRBV19	TRBJ1-2	CASSPGRQFDYGYTF	TGTGCCAGTAGCCCAGGGAGGCAGTTCGACTATGGCTACACCTTC
TRBD2	-	TRBV3-1/TRBV3-2	TRBJ2-5	CASSQLAGRETQYF	TGTGCCAGCAGCCAACTAGCGGGTCGGGAGACCCAGTACTTC
-	-	TRBV7-9	TRBJ1-2	CASSSPGVGVYGYTF	TGTGCCAGCAGCTCCCCGGGAGTGGGGGTCTATGGCTACACCTTC
TRBD2	-	TRBV4-1	TRBJ2-1	CASSQDPPEIVGGNEQFF	TGCGCCAGCAGCCAAGACCCCCCGGAGATAGTGGGAGGGAATGAGCAGTTCTTC
TRBD1	-	TRBV29-1	TRBJ2-5	CSVERTGWEKTQYF	TGCAGCGTTGAAAGGACAGGGTGGGAAAAGACCCAGTACTTC
TRBD2	-	TRBV19	TRBJ2-1	CASSTQRGGPKHNEQFF	TGTGCCAGTAGTACCCAGCGGGGGGGCCCGAAGCACAATGAGCAGTTCTTC
-	-	TRBV6-1	TRBJ2-5	CASSEDRNQETQYF	TGTGCCAGCAGTGAAGACAGGAACCAAGAGACCCAGTACTTC
-	-	TRBV21-1	TRBJ1-1	CASSKDVRWWQGALGEAFF	TGTGCCAGCAGCAAAGACGTACGTTGGTGGCAGGGGGCGTTGGGTGAAGCTTTCTTT
TRBD1	-	TRBV2	TRBJ2-3	CASSRTGTGSDTQYF	TGTGCCAGCAGTCGAACCGGGACAGGGTCCGATACGCAGTATTTT
-	-	TRBV12-5	TRBJ1-6	CASGLVSTQGRSYNSPLHF	TGTGCTAGTGGTTTGGTATCAACCCAGGGAAGGTCCTATAATTCACCCCTCCACTTT
-	-	TRBV28	TRBJ1-2	CASRRAVRSYGYTF	TGTGCCAGCAGGAGGGCAGTCCGGAGCTATGGCTACACCTTC